The 30 T cell receptor beta chains listed next were all sequenced from one sample in a study of blood T cell repertoires in COVID-19. Profiling relied on immunoSEQ multiplex PCR, and the TCRdb table lists in-frame clones only, not all of them. This table has nearly 55,000 clones, 65% to 80% appearing once. Sequenced: peripheral blood. These receptors were obtained from a human donor with active or convalescent COVID-19. The donor label of this sample is uncertain.

There are a few counts of this clone. The chain uses TRBV7-2 and TRBJ2-1; TRBD2 is a possible D gene (5 bases). From germline, CDR1 is SGHTA and CDR2 FQGNSA. This CDR3 is 15 amino acids long. The V gene lost 5 bases and the J gene lost 0 bases, with 11 bases spanning the gap. CDR3 protein: CASSDYLGSYNEQFF. The DNA for the CDR3 is TGTGCCAGCAGCGACTACCTTGGCTCCTACAATGAGCAGTTCTTC. Filled out from reference TRBV7-2 and TRBJ2-1, the complete variable domain reads GAGVSQSPSNKVTEKGKDVELRCDPISGHTALYWYRQSLGQGLEFLIYFQGNSAPDKSGLPSDRFSAERTGGSVSTLTIQRTQQEDSAVYLCASSDYLGSYNEQFFGPGTRLTVL.

V and J are TRBV5-4 and TRBJ2-1; 7 bases line up with TRBD2. Per the germline V gene, CDR1 is SGHNT and CDR2 is YYREEE (reference sequence). The CDR3 is 15 residues long. V shed 3 bases and J 10 bases; nucleotides not matched to a gene: 13. The CDR3 nucleotides read TGTGCCAGCAGCTACGGGGTAGCGGGCTTGGGGGAGCAGTTCTTC. This sequence encodes CASSYGVAGLGEQFF.

The chain couples TRBV29-1 to TRBJ1-5; TRBD1 might be the D (6 bases). CDR3 size: 15 residues. Germline lookup yields CDR1 SQVTM and CDR2 ANQGSEA. The germline V and J ends were trimmed by 5 bases and 2 bases, with 16 bases remaining between them. DNA of the CDR3: TGCAGCGTTCGCTCCGGGACATCGGGCAATCAGCCCCAGCATTTT. Translating it yields CSVRSGTSGNQPQHF.

CDR3 DNA sequence: TGTGCCAGCTCACCGCAGGGATCTCTCGCCGGGGCCAACGTCCTGACTTTC. Translation: CASSPQGSLAGANVLTF. The chain links TRBV18 to TRBJ2-6; D is perhaps TRBD1 (5 bases). Germline assignment: CDR1 KGHSH and CDR2 LQKENI. This CDR3 contains 17 residues. Trimming left V 3 bases short and J 4 bases short, with 16 bases between.

This clone is a singleton in its sample. The rearrangement joins TRBV10-3 to TRBJ2-3, with 13 nucleotides matching TRBD2. Losses at the gene ends were 3 bases for V and 7 bases for J; bases not matched to a gene: 10. From germline, CDR1 is ENHRY and CDR2 SYGVKD. The length of the CDR3 is 17 residues. The DNA for the CDR3 is TGTGCCATCAGTGACCGGACTAGCGGGAGACCACCCCATACGCAGTATTTT. Translating it yields CAISDRTSGRPPHTQYF.

About this clone: The junction shows a germline mismatch at one end, possibly a read error. The CDR3 DNA sequence: TGCGCCAGCAGCCCCCCTGCGGGGGGAAACAGGGGTTTT. Translated, it gives CASSPPAGGNRGF. The V call is TRBV4-1, the J call TRBJ1-1; TRBD1 agrees at 7 bases. In germline, CDR1 is MGHRA, CDR2 YSYEKL. The CDR3 totals 13 residues.

CDR3 nucleotides: TGTGCCAGCAGTCCCAGGGGGCGTCTAGGGCAGCCCCAGCATTTT. Its protein is CASSPRGRLGQPQHF. The chain carries TRBV6-5 and TRBJ1-5, with TRBD1 matching 8 bases. Trimming cost V 5 bases and J 7 bases; bases outside gene matches: 10. The CDR3 runs to 15 residues. CDR1 is MNHEY and CDR2 is SVGAGI in the germline V gene.

The V gene is TRBV29-1, the J gene TRBJ2-2; 8 nucleotides match TRBD2. Trimming cost V 8 bases and J 6 bases; bases outside gene matches: 11. The CDR3 has 14 residues. The germline V gene encodes CDR1 SQVTM and CDR2 ANQGSEA. The CDR3 protein is CSYPRTSRSGELFF. The DNA for the CDR3 is TGCAGCTACCCCCGGACTAGCAGGTCCGGGGAGCTGTTTTTT.

The gene calls are TRBV9 and TRBJ2-7; no clear D gene. The CDR3 contains 14 residues. Germline-derived CDR1 and CDR2 are SGDLS and YYNGEE. The V end was cut by 0 bases, the J end by 5 bases, with 12 bases between. The CDR3 DNA is TGTGCCAGCAGCGTAGCCACGGGTTCACACGAGCAGTACTTC. Translating it yields CASSVATGSHEQYF.

Only one count was recorded for this clone. The rearrangement uses TRBV5-1 and TRBJ1-6; 8 nucleotides align to TRBD1. Germline V CDR1 and CDR2: SGHRS, YFSETQ. V was clipped by 4 bases and J by 6 bases; unmatched bases: 3. The CDR3 has 14 amino acids. Here the CDR3 reads CASSRQGPNSPLHF. In DNA, the CDR3 is TGCGCCAGCAGCCGACAGGGGCCTAATTCACCCCTCCACTTT.

The chain couples TRBV7-2 to TRBJ1-1, with 7 positions matching TRBD1. This CDR3 has 15 residues. The germline V gene encodes CDR1 SGHTA and CDR2 FQGNSA. Trimming cost V 5 bases and J 3 bases; bases outside gene matches: 9. CDR3 coding DNA: TGTGCCAGCAGCCCCCGCCCGGACAGGTACACTGAAGCTTTCTTT. Translating it yields CASSPRPDRYTEAFF.

The chain recombines TRBV6-5 with TRBJ2-2, with 9 bases matching TRBD1. The CDR3 runs 15 residues. CDR1 is MNHEY, CDR2 SVGAGI, per germline. The trim removed 6 bases at V and 4 bases at J, leaving 6 bases unmatched. The CDR3 DNA reads TGTGCCAGCAGGGACAGGGGCGGTGGCACCGGGGAGCTGTTTTTT. Its translation: CASRDRGGGTGELFF.

V and J are TRBV6-4 and TRBJ1-4, with 9 bases matching TRBD1. CDR3 length equals 15 residues. Germline V lookup: CDR1 MRHNA, CDR2 SNTAGT. The ends lost 5 bases at V and 7 bases at J; junction bases unmatched: 8. CDR3 DNA sequence: TGTGCCAGCAGTCCCGGGACAGGGATCGGTGAAAAACTGTTTTTT. This gives the protein CASSPGTGIGEKLFF.

This rearrangement joins TRBV6-5 to TRBJ1-5; TRBD1 matches at 9 bases. Germline loops: CDR1 MNHEY, CDR2 SVGAGI. The CDR3 length is 13 residues. With V trimmed by 7 bases and J by 4 bases, 2 bases remained unmatched. This CDR3 is CASTQGANQPQHF. For the CDR3, the DNA is TGTGCCAGCACACAGGGGGCTAATCAGCCCCAGCATTTT.

The rearrangement uses TRBV14 and TRBJ1-2, with D tentatively TRBD1 (5 bases). Trimming left V 4 bases short and J 7 bases short, with 13 bases between. This CDR3 has 13 amino acids. CDR1 is SGHDN, CDR2 FVKESK, per germline. CDR3 loop: CASSRFQGSGYTF. In DNA form, the CDR3 reads TGTGCCAGCAGCCGTTTCCAGGGTTCTGGCTACACCTTC.

V is TRBV7-9 and J is TRBJ2-2; 13 bases agree with TRBD2. The CDR3 length is 19 residues. The ends lost 1 base at V and 8 bases at J; junction bases unmatched: 13. The V gene's germline CDR1 is SEHNR and CDR2 FQNEAQ (reference sequence). The CDR3 DNA is TGTGCCAGCAGCTTAGTCTCCGGGACTAGCGGGGATACCAGAGGGGAGCTGTTTTTT. Translated, it gives CASSLVSGTSGDTRGELFF.

The chain couples TRBV6-2 or TRBV6-3 to TRBJ2-1, with a possible D match to TRBD2 (5 bases). The germline CDR1 and CDR2 sequences are MNHEY and SVGEGT. This CDR3 comprises 14 residues. Trimming shortened V by 6 bases and J by 4 bases, and 13 bases separated the two germline ends. Here the CDR3 reads CASSGKRIYNEQFF. In DNA form, the CDR3 reads TGTGCCAGCAGCGGTAAGCGGATTTACAATGAGCAGTTCTTC.

The V gene is TRBV19, the J gene TRBJ2-7, with D perhaps matching TRBD2 (6 bases). V lost 6 bases and J 6 bases, leaving 15 bases between the germline ends. The length of the CDR3 is 13 residues. Germline CDR1 is LNHDA and CDR2 is SQIVND (reference sequence). The CDR3, as DNA: TGTGCCAGTAGCCCTTTGACTAGATCCGAGCAGTACTTC. It translates to CASSPLTRSEQYF.

The chain is built from TRBV4-1 and TRBJ1-5; TRBD1 is a possible D gene (5 bases). V lost 4 bases and J lost 5, with 18 bases in between. The length of the CDR3 is 16 residues. Looked up from germline, CDR1 is MGHRA and CDR2 is YSYEKL. This chain's CDR3 is CASSPAGAGWDQPQHF. The CDR3 region has the DNA TGCGCCAGCAGCCCCGCGGGAGCAGGGTGGGATCAGCCCCAGCATTTT.

This rearrangement joins TRBV27 to TRBJ2-2; 9 bases agree with TRBD1. The trim removed 6 bases at V and 4 bases at J, leaving 9 bases unmatched. The germline gives CDR1 MNHEY, CDR2 SMNVEV (reference sequence). The CDR3 extends over 16 amino acids. CDR3 in DNA: TGTGCCAGCAGGCTTCGGACAGGGGCGGGCACCGGGGAGCTGTTTTTT. This gives the protein CASRLRTGAGTGELFF.

This chain links TRBV18 with TRBJ2-7; the match to TRBD2 covers 11 bases. The CDR3 spans 15 residues. V gave up 3 bases and J gave up 6 bases; unmatched junction bases: 7. Germline CDR1 reads KGHSH; CDR2 reads LQKENI. The DNA for the CDR3 is TGTGCCAGCTCACCCAAACTAGCGGGAGTCGTCGAGCAGTACTTC. Translated, it gives CASSPKLAGVVEQYF.

The chain uses TRBV14 and TRBJ2-7; TRBD2 matches at 10 bases. The length of the CDR3 is 14 residues. V lost 4 bases, J lost 5 bases, and 5 bases stayed unmatched. In germline, CDR1 is SGHDN, CDR2 FVKESK. The CDR3 sequence is CASSPGLARHEQYF. CDR3 coding DNA: TGTGCCAGCAGCCCGGGACTAGCGAGACACGAGCAGTACTTC.

V is TRBV4-3 and J is TRBJ2-3, with 8 bases matching TRBD2. The CDR3 sequence is 16 residues long. V lost 0 bases to trimming and J lost 5 bases; unmatched junction nucleotides: 7. Germline V gene lookup returns CDR1 LGHNA and CDR2 YSLEER. CDR3 coding DNA: TGCGCCAGCAGCCAAGATCGTCCGGGAGGGGGAGATACGCAGTATTTT. Translation gives CASSQDRPGGGDTQYF.

This clone was observed a handful of times. In DNA, the CDR3 is TGTGCCAGCAGCGCGCGGACAGGAGCTAGCACAGATACGCAGTATTTT. Protein sequence: CASSARTGASTDTQYF. The rearrangement uses TRBV9 and TRBJ2-3, with 7 bases aligning to TRBD1. Per the germline V gene, CDR1 is SGDLS and CDR2 is YYNGEE. There are 16 residues in the CDR3. After removal of 3 bases from V and 0 bases from J, the junction contained 7 bases not matched to a gene.

The chain couples TRBV7-8 to TRBJ1-3, with D possibly TRBD1 on 5 matching bases. This CDR3 spans 17 amino acids. From germline, CDR1 is SGHVS and CDR2 FQNEAQ. The V end was cut by 0 bases, the J end by 5 bases, with 17 bases between. This CDR3 is CASSLASGTPRRNTIYF. In DNA form, the CDR3 reads TGTGCCAGCAGCTTAGCCTCCGGGACTCCTCGGAGAAACACCATATATTTT.

This clone was recorded only once. The chain combines TRBV12-3 or TRBV12-4 with TRBJ2-7; 8 bases agree with TRBD1. V was pared by 2 bases and J by 7 bases, with 4 bases of the junction left unmatched. The CDR3 extends over 13 amino acids. The CDR3 DNA follows: TGTGCCAGCAGTTTACAGGGGGCGGGAGAGCAGTACTTC. Encoded protein: CASSLQGAGEQYF.

Details on this clone: The junction does not match germline at one end; this may be a read error. CDR3 sequence (DNA): TGCAGTGCTAGTGCCGGGACAGTTAAAATCTTC. As protein: CSASAGTVKIF. The chain has TRBV20-1 and TRBJ1-2, with TRBD1 identical over 7 bases. Germline CDR1 is DFQATT and CDR2 is SNEGSKA (reference sequence). CDR3 length equals 11 residues.

This clone was seen a handful of times. The chain joins TRBV27 to TRBJ1-4, with TRBD1 matching 10 bases. The germline CDR1 and CDR2 sequences are MNHEY and SMNVEV (reference sequence). The CDR3 has 14 residues. Germline trimming cut 5 bases from V and 7 bases from J; bases unmatched to any gene: 4. The CDR3 bases are TGTGCCAGCAGTAGGGGACAGGGGACTGAAAAACTGTTTTTT. Its translation is CASSRGQGTEKLFF.

The chain links TRBV19 to TRBJ2-3, with 9 bases fitting TRBD1. V lost 1 base and J lost 4; bases outside the gene matches: 9. The CDR3 runs 17 residues. Germline values: CDR1 LNHDA, CDR2 SQIVND (reference sequence). In nucleotides, the CDR3 is TGTGCCAGTAGTATAGCGAAGACAGGGGGGGTCCCAGATACGCAGTATTTT. This codes for CASSIAKTGGVPDTQYF.

This rearrangement joins TRBV20-1 to TRBJ2-7; TRBD2 agrees at 10 bases. Germline values: CDR1 DFQATT, CDR2 SNEGSKA (reference sequence). The CDR3 has 11 residues. Trimming removed 7 bases from V and 11 bases from J; junction bases left unmatched: 8. The CDR3 DNA sequence: TGCAGTGGTCGAGTAGCGGGAGGCGAGTACTTC. Protein product: CSGRVAGGEYF.